One T cell receptor beta chain is described in this entry. This clonotype appeared many times. What this receptor recognizes is not known. No base quality values were provided; no much bigger clone lies one nucleotide off. The CDR3 spans 14 residues, from the cysteine through the phenylalanine. The DNA shown is the 42-base CDR3, in frame from base 1. V and J lose 2 bases and 8 bases, and a span of 15 bases separates them. CDR1 and CDR2 were assigned from the germline V gene as WSHSY and SAAADI. Libraries were made using PCR. Data came from an Illumina HiSeq 2500. TCR libraries were prepared with molecular barcoding, using unique molecular identifiers to normalize TCRbeta repertoire quantification. The public reads were quality trimmed at Q25 with fastp and then assembled into clones with MiXCR by TCRdb, keeping productive beta chains. A single entry per CDR3 protein holds the most common genes and DNA from its merged rows. In this sample the table shows about 200,000 distinct CDR3 sequences, about 15% of which occur a single time. The top ten clonotypes cover 13% of the sample.

These data originate in a study of T-cell reconstitution after alpha-beta-depleted transplantation in children (dated by TCRdb to 2016 to 2017). Some background on the complete study: T-cell immune reconstitution after TCRalphabeta/CD19-depleted allogeneic hematopoietic cell transplantation in children was quantitatively tracked in the study by means of TCR repertoire profiling.

This sample comprised PBMCs from the stem cell graft donor, obtained from the stem cell graft. This clonotype was obtained from a human donor who donated a stem cell graft to a child with acute lymphoblastic leukemia. The V and J genes are TRBV10-2 and TRBJ1-2; the D gene cannot be named for sure. The CDR3 protein is CASSEEKWKGGYTF. The bases read TGCGCCAGCAGTGAGGAGAAATGGAAGGGAGGCTACACCTTC.